Presented here are 19 T cell receptor beta chains from one specimen sequenced in a study of T-cell reconstitution after alpha-beta-depleted transplantation in children. Study conclusions and caveats: A year post-transplant, T-cell counts and diversity derived mostly from newly produced T cells.

These TCRs' antigens remain unknown. Unique molecular identifiers tagged the TCRbeta library. From the PCR reads, TCRdb called clonotypes with MiXCR, one entry per CDR3 protein. The sample records some 300,000 distinct CDR3 sequences, roughly 7.8% being singletons. The sample in question was peripheral blood, obtained 360 days after TCRalphabeta/CD19-depleted stem cell transplant. Every receptor here comes from a female patient aged 2-10 years who had a stem cell transplant for Fanconi anemia, so the T cells may come from the graft donor.

This clonotype was observed many times. V gene TRBV5-1 combines with J gene TRBJ2-2, with a tentative D call TRBD2 (6 bases). The CDR3 has 15 amino acids. The germline V and J ends were trimmed by 4 bases and 1 base, with 11 bases remaining between them. Germline CDR1 SGHRS, CDR2 YFSETQ. CDR3 in DNA: TGCGCCAGCAGCAAGGGAGGAGTGAACACCGGGGAGCTGTTTTTT. This gives the protein CASSKGGVNTGELFF.

This clonotype came up many times. The chain carries TRBV7-9 and TRBJ1-2; TRBD1 is a possible D gene (6 bases). V dropped 4 bases and J dropped 8 bases, with 17 bases sitting between them. The CDR3 extends over 14 amino acids. Germline CDR1 SEHNR, CDR2 FQNEAQ (reference sequence). The CDR3 coding sequence is TGTGCCAGCAGCTCCATTGGGGGGGCAGGAGGCTACACCTTC. Its translation: CASSSIGGAGGYTF.

J is TRBJ2-3 and V is TRBV7-2; 9 positions match TRBD2. CDR3 length: 16 amino acids. The germline V gene encodes CDR1 SGHTA and CDR2 FQGNSA. V lost 3 bases, J lost 2 bases, and 6 bases stayed unmatched. CDR3 coding DNA: TGTGCCAGCAGCTTTCGGACTAGCGTGGTCACAGATACGCAGTATTTT. The encoded protein is CASSFRTSVVTDTQYF.

V usage is TRBV18 and J usage is TRBJ2-5; 8 bases agree with TRBD1. The CDR3 covers 19 residues. Losses at the gene ends were 0 bases for V and 3 bases for J; bases not matched to a gene: 15. Germline-derived CDR1 and CDR2 are KGHSH and LQKENI. The CDR3 DNA reads TGTGCCAGCTCACCACCGTTCGGGACAGGAGGGGTGAAGAAAGAGACCCAGTACTTC. This codes for CASSPPFGTGGVKKETQYF.

This clonotype was recorded at least ten times. The chain carries TRBV5-1 and TRBJ2-1; TRBD1 is a possible D gene (5 bases). The CDR3 has 16 amino acids. CDR1 SGHRS and CDR2 YFSETQ come from the germline V gene. Trimming took off 1 base at V and 0 bases at J, with 11 bases between the two ends. CDR3 amino acids: CASSLKTVSSYNEQFF. DNA for the CDR3: TGCGCCAGCAGCTTGAAGACAGTGAGCTCCTACAATGAGCAGTTCTTC.

There are many counts of this clonotype. This chain joins TRBV18 and TRBJ2-4, with D tentatively TRBD1 (5 bases). The germline CDR1 and CDR2 sequences are KGHSH and LQKENI. V lost 2 bases and J 0 bases, leaving 8 bases between the germline ends. The CDR3 has 15 residues. The CDR3 DNA follows: TGTGCCAGCTCACCATGGACAATAGCCAAAAACATTCAGTACTTC. It codes for CASSPWTIAKNIQYF.

This clonotype was seen repeatedly, ten times or more. The gene calls are TRBV6-2 or TRBV6-3 and TRBJ2-7; no definite D call. V lost 2 bases, J lost 5 bases, and 7 bases lay in between. The CDR3 length is 12 residues. Germline lookup yields CDR1 MNHEY and CDR2 SVGEGT. The CDR3 DNA follows: TGTGCCAGCAGTTACATCGGAGACGAGCAGTACTTC. Translated, it gives CASSYIGDEQYF.

This clonotype was observed many times. The chain couples TRBV29-1 to TRBJ1-4; the D gene is possibly TRBD1 (5 bases). The germline V gene encodes CDR1 SQVTM and CDR2 ANQGSEA. This CDR3 contains 12 residues. The V gene lost 7 bases and the J gene lost 6 bases, with 12 bases spanning the gap. CDR3 DNA: TGCAGCGCAGAAGGGGCGTATGAAAAACTGTTTTTT. Translation gives CSAEGAYEKLFF.

This clonotype came up many times. The J gene is TRBJ2-5, the V gene TRBV15, with 9 bases identical to TRBD2. V was clipped by 3 bases and J by 5 bases; unmatched bases: 10. CDR3 length equals 16 residues. Germline values: CDR1 LNHNV, CDR2 YYDKDF (reference sequence). CDR3 region: CATSSLLLGTSETQYF. The CDR3 DNA follows: TGTGCCACCAGCAGTCTTTTACTCGGGACTAGCGAGACCCAGTACTTC.

This clonotype occurred many times. The V and J genes are TRBV20-1 and TRBJ2-1; TRBD1 matches at 7 bases. V lost 6 bases to trimming and J lost 1 base; unmatched junction nucleotides: 6. Germline CDR1 is DFQATT and CDR2 is SNEGSKA (reference sequence). CDR3 length equals 14 residues. CDR3 sequence: CSAAGTASYNEQFF. CDR3 nucleotides: TGCAGTGCAGCCGGGACAGCTTCCTACAATGAGCAGTTCTTC.

The genes are TRBV5-4 and TRBJ2-1; D gene ambiguous. The V end was cut by 2 bases, the J end by 7 bases, with 10 bases between. In germline, CDR1 is SGHNT, CDR2 YYREEE (reference sequence). This CDR3 has 13 amino acids. CDR3 coding DNA: TGTGCCAGCAGCTTCCCGACACAGAATGAGCAGTTCTTC. As protein: CASSFPTQNEQFF.

This clonotype was counted at least ten times. The gene calls are TRBV20-1 and TRBJ2-2; tentatively, D is TRBD1 (6 bases). Germline CDR1 reads DFQATT; CDR2 reads SNEGSKA (reference sequence). The length of the CDR3 is 15 residues. V was trimmed by 4 bases and J by 0 bases, leaving 12 bases between them. This CDR3 is CSATPGDPNTGELFF. The CDR3 DNA sequence: TGCAGTGCTACTCCAGGGGACCCGAACACCGGGGAGCTGTTTTTT.

This clonotype was recorded at least ten times. The chain carries TRBV6-6 and TRBJ2-1; D unclear. The germline CDR1 and CDR2 sequences are MNHNY and SVGAGI (reference sequence). The CDR3 spans 12 residues. V lost 5 bases to trimming and J lost 5 bases, with 7 bases between them. The CDR3 bases are TGTGCCAGCAGTCCGACCGACAATGAGCAGTTCTTC. Protein: CASSPTDNEQFF.

This clonotype was observed a few times. This chain links TRBV6-1 with TRBJ2-3, with 13 bases lining up with TRBD2. The CDR3 has 16 amino acids. Germline V gene sequence: CDR1 MNHNS, CDR2 SASEGT. J was trimmed by 8 bases and V by 7 bases; bases with no gene match: 12. The CDR3 sequence is CASILTLAGGSSTQYF. For the CDR3, the DNA is TGTGCCAGCATCCTGACACTAGCGGGGGGGTCTAGTACGCAGTATTTT.

The table lists this clonotype with many counts. The chain has TRBV28 and TRBJ1-6, with D hard to call. CDR1 MDHEN and CDR2 SYDVKM come from the germline V gene. Trimming shortened V by 2 bases and J by 12 bases, and 8 bases separated the two germline ends. The CDR3 is 12 residues long. CDR3 region: CASSLRAEPLHF. The CDR3 DNA reads TGTGCCAGCAGTTTAAGGGCAGAACCCCTCCACTTT.

This clonotype was counted at least ten times. V and J are TRBV7-9 and TRBJ2-3, with D unclear. CDR1 is SEHNR and CDR2 is FQNEAQ in the germline V gene (reference sequence). Trimming left V 4 bases short and J 6 bases short, with 14 bases between. This CDR3 spans 14 amino acids. The chain's CDR3 is CASSSIILGDTQYF. The CDR3 coding sequence is TGTGCCAGCAGCTCCATTATACTGGGGGATACGCAGTATTTT. The whole variable domain, remainder taken from reference TRBV7-9 and TRBJ2-3, is DTGVSQNPRHKITKRGQNVTFRCDPISEHNRLYWYRQTLGQGPEFLTYFQNEAQLEKSRLLSDRFSAERPKGSFSTLEIQRTEQGDSAMYLCASSSIILGDTQYFGPGTRLTVL.

This clonotype has at least ten counts. The chain couples TRBV2 to TRBJ1-4; D is perhaps TRBD1 (5 bases). This CDR3 is 12 amino acids long. Germline loops: CDR1 SNHLY, CDR2 FYNNEI. V was clipped by 9 bases and J by 11 bases, with 16 bases between them. This CDR3 reads CASTSGAHKLFF. CDR3 bases: TGTGCCAGTACTTCCGGGGCCCACAAACTGTTTTTT.

This clonotype was counted ten times or more. V usage is TRBV20-1 and J usage is TRBJ2-1; 7 bases line up with TRBD2. V trimming: 6 bases; J trimming: 0 bases; junction bases outside the gene matches: 11. CDR1 DFQATT and CDR2 SNEGSKA come from the germline V gene (reference sequence). The CDR3 is made up of 16 amino acids. CDR3 loop: CSAHDAGVNSYNEQFF. As DNA, the CDR3 is TGCAGTGCCCATGATGCGGGAGTAAACTCCTACAATGAGCAGTTCTTC.

This clonotype was counted many times. The CDR3 region has the DNA TGCAGTGCTAGTCAAATGGGACTAGCGGGAGTAGGAGATACGCAGTATTTT. Translating it yields CSASQMGLAGVGDTQYF. The chain has TRBV20-1 and TRBJ2-3; 14 positions agree with TRBD2. The CDR3 loop spans 17 amino acids. Per germline, CDR1 DFQATT and CDR2 SNEGSKA (reference sequence). V lost 3 bases and J lost 5; bases outside the gene matches: 10.